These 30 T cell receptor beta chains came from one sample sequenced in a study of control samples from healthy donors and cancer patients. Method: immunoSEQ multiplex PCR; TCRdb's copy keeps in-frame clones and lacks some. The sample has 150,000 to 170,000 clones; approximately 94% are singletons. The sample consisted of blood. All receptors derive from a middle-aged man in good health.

In nucleotides, the CDR3 is TGTGCCAGCAGCGTATGGGGGACAGACACAGATACGCAGTATTTT. Translated: CASSVWGTDTDTQYF. J is TRBJ2-3 and V is TRBV9; 7 bases agree with TRBD1. CDR1 and CDR2 from the germline V gene are SGDLS and YYNGEE. Trimming cost V 1 base and J 2 bases; bases outside gene matches: 4. The CDR3 sequence is 15 residues long.

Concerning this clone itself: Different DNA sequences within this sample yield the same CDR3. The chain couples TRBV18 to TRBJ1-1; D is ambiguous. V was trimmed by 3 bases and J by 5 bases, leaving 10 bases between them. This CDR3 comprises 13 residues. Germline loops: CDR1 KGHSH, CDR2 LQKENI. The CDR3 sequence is CASSPSRDTEAFF. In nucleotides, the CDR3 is TGTGCCAGCTCACCGTCAAGGGATACTGAAGCTTTCTTT.

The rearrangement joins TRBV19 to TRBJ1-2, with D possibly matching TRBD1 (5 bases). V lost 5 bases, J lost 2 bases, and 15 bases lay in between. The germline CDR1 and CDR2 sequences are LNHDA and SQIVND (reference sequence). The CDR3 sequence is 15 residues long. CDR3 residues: CASSAGPRGNYGYTF. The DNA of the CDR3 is TGTGCCAGTAGTGCCGGGCCCCGGGGGAACTATGGCTACACCTTC. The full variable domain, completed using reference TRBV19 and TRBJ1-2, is DGGITQSPKYLFRKEGQNVTLSCEQNLNHDAMYWYRQDPGQGLRLIYYSQIVNDFQKGDIAEGYSVSREKKESFPLTVTSAQKNPTAFYLCASSAGPRGNYGYTFGSGTRLTVV.

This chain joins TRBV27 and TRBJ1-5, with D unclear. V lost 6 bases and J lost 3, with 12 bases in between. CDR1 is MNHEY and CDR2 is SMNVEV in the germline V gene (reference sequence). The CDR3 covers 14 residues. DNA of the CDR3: TGTGCCAGCAGGGGAGGAGGGCCCAATCAGCCCCAGCATTTT. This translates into CASRGGGPNQPQHF.

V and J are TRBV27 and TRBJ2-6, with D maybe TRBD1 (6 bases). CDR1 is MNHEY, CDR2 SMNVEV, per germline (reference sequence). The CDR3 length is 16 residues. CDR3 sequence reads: CPAPGRGPSGANVLTF. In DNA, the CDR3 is TGTCCCGCCCCGGGCAGGGGACCCTCTGGGGCCAACGTCCTGACTTTC.

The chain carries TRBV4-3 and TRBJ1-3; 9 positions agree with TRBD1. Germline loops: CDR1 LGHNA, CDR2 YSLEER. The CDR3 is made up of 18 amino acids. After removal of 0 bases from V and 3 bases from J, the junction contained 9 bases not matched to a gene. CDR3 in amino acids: CASSQDPTGQGFGNTIYF. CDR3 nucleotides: TGCGCCAGCAGCCAAGATCCTACAGGACAGGGGTTTGGAAACACCATATATTTT.

The DNA for the CDR3 is TGTGCCATCAGGGGACGGGGGAATGAAAAACTGTTTTTT. Translation gives CAIRGRGNEKLFF. The chain recombines TRBV28 with TRBJ1-4; tentative D call: TRBD1 (6 bases). The CDR3 sequence is 13 residues long. CDR1 MDHEN and CDR2 SYDVKM come from the germline V gene. V lost 10 bases and J lost 5, with 14 bases in between. Using reference TRBV28 and TRBJ1-4 for the parts outside the CDR3, the full variable domain is DVKVTQSSRYLVKRTGEKVFLECVQDMDHENMFWYRQDPGLGLRLIYFSYDVKMKEKGDIPEGYSVSREKKERFSLILESASTNQTSMYLCAIRGRGNEKLFFGSGTQLSVL.

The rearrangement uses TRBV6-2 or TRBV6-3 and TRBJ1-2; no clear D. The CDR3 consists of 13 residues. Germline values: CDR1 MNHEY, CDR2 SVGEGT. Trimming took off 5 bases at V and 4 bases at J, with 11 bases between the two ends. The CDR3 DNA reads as TGTGCCAGCAGTCTCGAGGGCGGCTATGGCTACACCTTC. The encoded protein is CASSLEGGYGYTF.

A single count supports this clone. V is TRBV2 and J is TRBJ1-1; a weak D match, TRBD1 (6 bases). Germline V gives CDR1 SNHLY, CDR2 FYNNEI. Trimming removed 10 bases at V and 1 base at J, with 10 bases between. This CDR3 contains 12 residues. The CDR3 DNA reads TGTGCCATGAAGGGACAGAACACTGAAGCTTTCTTT. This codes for CAMKGQNTEAFF.

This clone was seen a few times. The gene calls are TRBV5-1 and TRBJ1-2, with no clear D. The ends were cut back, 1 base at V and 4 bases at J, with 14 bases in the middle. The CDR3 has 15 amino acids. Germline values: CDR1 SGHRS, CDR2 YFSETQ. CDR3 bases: TGCGCCAGCAGCTTGACCAGCGGAACCACCTATGGCTACACCTTC. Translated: CASSLTSGTTYGYTF.

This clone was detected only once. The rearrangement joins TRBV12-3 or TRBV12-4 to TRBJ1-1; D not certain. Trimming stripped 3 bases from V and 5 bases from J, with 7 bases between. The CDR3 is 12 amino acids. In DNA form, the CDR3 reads TGTGCCAGCAGTTTCTCGAGGACTGAAGCTTTCTTT. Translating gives CASSFSRTEAFF.

The CDR3 nucleotides are TGTGCCAGCAGTGAACTACAGGTGGGCAATCAGCCCCAGCATTTT. Translating gives CASSELQVGNQPQHF. The V and J genes are TRBV6-1 and TRBJ1-5; TRBD1 is a possible D gene (5 bases). The CDR3 runs to 15 residues. CDR1 MNHNS and CDR2 SASEGT come from the germline V gene. The V end lost 2 bases, the J end lost 2 bases, and 10 bases lay between the germline ends.

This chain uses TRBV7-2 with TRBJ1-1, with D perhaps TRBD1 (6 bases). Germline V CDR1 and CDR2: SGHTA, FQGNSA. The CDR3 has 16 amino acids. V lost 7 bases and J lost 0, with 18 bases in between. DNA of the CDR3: TGTGCCAGCAAATACTCGGGGGGGACATTGAACACTGAAGCTTTCTTT. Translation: CASKYSGGTLNTEAFF.

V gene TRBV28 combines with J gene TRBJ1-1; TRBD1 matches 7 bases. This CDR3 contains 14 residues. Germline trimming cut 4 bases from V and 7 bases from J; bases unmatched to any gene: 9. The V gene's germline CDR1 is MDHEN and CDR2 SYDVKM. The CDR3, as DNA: TGTGCCAGCAGTTCGAACAGGGGACCCGATGAAGCTTTCTTT. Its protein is CASSSNRGPDEAFF.

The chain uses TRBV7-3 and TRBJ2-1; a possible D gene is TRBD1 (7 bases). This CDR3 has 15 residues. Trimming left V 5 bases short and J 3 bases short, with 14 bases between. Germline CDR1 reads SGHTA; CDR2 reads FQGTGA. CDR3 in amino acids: CASSRGTVNYNEQFF. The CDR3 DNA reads TGTGCCAGCAGCCGGGGGACAGTGAACTACAATGAGCAGTTCTTC.

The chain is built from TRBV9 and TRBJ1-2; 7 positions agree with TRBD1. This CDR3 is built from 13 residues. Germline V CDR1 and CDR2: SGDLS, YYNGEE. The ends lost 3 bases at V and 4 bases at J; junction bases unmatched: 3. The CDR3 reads CASSAGQTYGYTF. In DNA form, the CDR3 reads TGTGCCAGCAGCGCGGGACAGACCTATGGCTACACCTTC.

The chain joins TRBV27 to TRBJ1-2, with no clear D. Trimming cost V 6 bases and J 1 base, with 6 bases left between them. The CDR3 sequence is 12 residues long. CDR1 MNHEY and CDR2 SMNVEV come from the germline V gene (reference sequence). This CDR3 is CASSKYNYGYTF. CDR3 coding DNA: TGTGCCAGCAGCAAATATAACTATGGCTACACCTTC.

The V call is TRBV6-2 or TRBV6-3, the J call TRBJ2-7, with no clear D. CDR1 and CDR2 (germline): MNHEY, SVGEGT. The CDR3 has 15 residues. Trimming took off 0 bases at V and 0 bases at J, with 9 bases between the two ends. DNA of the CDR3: TGTGCCAGCAGTTACTCCGCGGAGTCCTCCTACGAGCAGTACTTC. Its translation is CASSYSAESSYEQYF.

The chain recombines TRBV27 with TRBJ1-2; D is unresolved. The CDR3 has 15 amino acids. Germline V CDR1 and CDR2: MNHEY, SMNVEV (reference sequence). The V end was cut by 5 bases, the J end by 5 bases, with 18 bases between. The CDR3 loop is CASSPDDTLPYGYTF. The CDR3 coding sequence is TGTGCCAGCAGTCCAGACGATACCCTACCTTATGGCTACACCTTC.

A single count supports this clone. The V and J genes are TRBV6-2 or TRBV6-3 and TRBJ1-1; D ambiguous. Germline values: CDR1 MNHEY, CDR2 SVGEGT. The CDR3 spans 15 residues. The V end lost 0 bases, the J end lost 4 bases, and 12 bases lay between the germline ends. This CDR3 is CASSYSRGLITEAFF. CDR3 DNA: TGTGCCAGCAGTTACTCGAGAGGGCTGATCACTGAAGCTTTCTTT.

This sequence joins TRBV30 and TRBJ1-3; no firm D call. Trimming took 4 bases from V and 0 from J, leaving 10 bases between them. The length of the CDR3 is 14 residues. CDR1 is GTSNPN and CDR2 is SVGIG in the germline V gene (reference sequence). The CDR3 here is CAWNKLFSGNTIYF. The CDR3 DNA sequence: TGTGCCTGGAATAAGCTTTTCTCTGGAAACACCATATATTTT.

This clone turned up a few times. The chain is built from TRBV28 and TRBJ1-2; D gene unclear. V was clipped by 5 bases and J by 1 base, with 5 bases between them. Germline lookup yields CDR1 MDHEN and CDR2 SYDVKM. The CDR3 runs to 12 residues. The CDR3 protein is CASSLFNYGYTF. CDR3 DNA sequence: TGTGCCAGCAGTCTTTTTAACTATGGCTACACCTTC.

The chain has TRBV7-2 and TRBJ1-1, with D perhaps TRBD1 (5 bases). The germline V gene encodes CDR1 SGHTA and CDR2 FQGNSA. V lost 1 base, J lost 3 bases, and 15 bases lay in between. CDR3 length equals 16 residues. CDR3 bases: TGTGCCAGCAGCTTAGAGAGGCAGGGAGGGGACACTGAAGCTTTCTTT. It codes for CASSLERQGGDTEAFF. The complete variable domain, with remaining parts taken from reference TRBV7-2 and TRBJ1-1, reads GAGVSQSPSNKVTEKGKDVELRCDPISGHTALYWYRQSLGQGLEFLIYFQGNSAPDKSGLPSDRFSAERTGGSVSTLTIQRTQQEDSAVYLCASSLERQGGDTEAFFGQGTRLTVV.

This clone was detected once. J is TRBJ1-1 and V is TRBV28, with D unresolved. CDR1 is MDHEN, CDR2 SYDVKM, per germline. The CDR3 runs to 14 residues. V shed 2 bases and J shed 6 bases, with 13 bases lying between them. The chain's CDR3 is CASSLIGREAEAFF. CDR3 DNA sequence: TGTGCCAGCAGTTTAATTGGTAGGGAGGCTGAAGCTTTCTTT.

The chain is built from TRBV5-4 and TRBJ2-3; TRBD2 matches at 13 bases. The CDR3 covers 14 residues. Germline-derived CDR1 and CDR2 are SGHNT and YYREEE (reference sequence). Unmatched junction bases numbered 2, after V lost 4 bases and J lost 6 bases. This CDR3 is CASSRGLAGDTQYF. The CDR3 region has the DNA TGTGCCAGCAGCCGGGGACTAGCGGGGGATACGCAGTATTTT.

This CDR3 reads CASSRLGPQNTIYF. Here the CDR3 DNA reads TGTGCCAGCAGCCGCCTCGGACCGCAAAACACCATATATTTT. The rearrangement uses TRBV11-2 and TRBJ1-3; no clear D. Trimming removed 5 bases from V and 6 bases from J, with 14 bases in between. This CDR3 comprises 14 residues. Germline V gene sequence: CDR1 SGHAT, CDR2 FQNNGV. Based on the CDR3 plus reference TRBV11-2 and TRBJ1-3, the full variable domain is EAGVAQSPRYKIIEKRQSVAFWCNPISGHATLYWYQQILGQGPKLLIQFQNNGVVDDSQLPKDRFSAERLKGVDSTLKIQPAKLEDSAVYLCASSRLGPQNTIYFGEGSWLTVV.

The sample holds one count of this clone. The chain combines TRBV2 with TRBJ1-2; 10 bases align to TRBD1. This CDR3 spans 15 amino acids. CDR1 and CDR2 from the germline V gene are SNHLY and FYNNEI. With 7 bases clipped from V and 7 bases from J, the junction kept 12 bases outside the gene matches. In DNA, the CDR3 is TGTGCCAGCAATCACCTGACAGGGGGCTTTTCTGGCTACACCTTC. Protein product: CASNHLTGGFSGYTF. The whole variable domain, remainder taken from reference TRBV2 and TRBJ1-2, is EPEVTQTPSHQVTQMGQEVILRCVPISNHLYFYWYRQILGQKVEFLVSFYNNEISEKSEIFDDQFSVERPDGSNFTLKIRSTKLEDSAMYFCASNHLTGGFSGYTFGSGTRLTVV.

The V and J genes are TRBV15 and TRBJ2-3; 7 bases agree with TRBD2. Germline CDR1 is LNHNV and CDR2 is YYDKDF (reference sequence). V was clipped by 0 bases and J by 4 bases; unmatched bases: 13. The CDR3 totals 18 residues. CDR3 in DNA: TGTGCCACCAGCAGAGAAATACCTAGCGGACGTCTCGCAGATACGCAGTATTTT. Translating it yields CATSREIPSGRLADTQYF.

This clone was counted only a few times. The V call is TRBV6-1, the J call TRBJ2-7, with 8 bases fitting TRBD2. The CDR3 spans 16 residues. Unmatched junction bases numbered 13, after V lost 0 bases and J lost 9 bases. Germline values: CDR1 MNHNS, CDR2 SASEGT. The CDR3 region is CASSEAGLAGPKGQYF. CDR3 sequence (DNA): TGTGCCAGCAGTGAAGCGGGGCTAGCGGGCCCAAAGGGGCAGTACTTC.

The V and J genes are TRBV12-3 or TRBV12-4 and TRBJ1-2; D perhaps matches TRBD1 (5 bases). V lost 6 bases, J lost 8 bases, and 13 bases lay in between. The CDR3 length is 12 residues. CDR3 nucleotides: TGTGCCAGCAGCGTCGGGGGTAGCGGCTACACCTTC. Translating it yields CASSVGGSGYTF.